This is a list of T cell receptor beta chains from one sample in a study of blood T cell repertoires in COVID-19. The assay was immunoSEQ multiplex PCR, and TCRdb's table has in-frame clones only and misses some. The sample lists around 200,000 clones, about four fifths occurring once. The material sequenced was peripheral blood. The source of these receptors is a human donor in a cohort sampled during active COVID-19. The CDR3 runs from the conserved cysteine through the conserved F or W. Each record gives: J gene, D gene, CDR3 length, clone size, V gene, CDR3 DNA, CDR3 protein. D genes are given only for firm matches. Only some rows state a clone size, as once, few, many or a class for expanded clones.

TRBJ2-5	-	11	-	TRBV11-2	TGTGCCAGCAGCTTTAAAGAGACCCAGTACTTC	CASSFKETQYF
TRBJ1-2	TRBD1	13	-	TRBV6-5	TGTGCCAGCAACCCGACAGGGAACTATGGCTACACCTTC	CASNPTGNYGYTF
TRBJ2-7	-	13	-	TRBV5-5	TGTGCCAGCAGCTTTTCAGGGACCTACGAGCAGTACTTC	CASSFSGTYEQYF
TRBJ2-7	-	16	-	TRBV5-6	TGTGCCAGCAGCTTAGGTACAGGACGATTCCTATACGAGCAGTACTTC	CASSLGTGRFLYEQYF
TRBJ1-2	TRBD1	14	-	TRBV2	TGTGCCAGCAGTGAATACAGGGGGCGCATCCGCTACACCTTC	CASSEYRGRIRYTF
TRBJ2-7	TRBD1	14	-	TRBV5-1	TGCGCCAGCAGCTTGGCGACAGGGACGAACGAGCAGTACTTC	CASSLATGTNEQYF
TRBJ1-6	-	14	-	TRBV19	TGTGCCAGTAGTATCAGGGCGCTTGGTTCACCCCTCCACTTT	CASSIRALGSPLHF
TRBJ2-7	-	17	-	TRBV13	TGTGCCAGCAGCCAAGGGGGCGGGGGGCTTCCCTCCTACGAGCAGTACTTC	CASSQGGGGLPSYEQYF
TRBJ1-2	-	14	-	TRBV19	TGTGCCAGTAGTATAGGACAGGCGGTCCATGGCTACACCTTC	CASSIGQAVHGYTF
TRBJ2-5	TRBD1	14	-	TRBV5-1	TGCGCCAGCAGCTTGGGAGGGGGCGAAGAGACCCAGTACTTC	CASSLGGGEETQYF
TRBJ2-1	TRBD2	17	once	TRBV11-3	TGTGCCAGCTCCCTAGCGGGGCCCCTATCACTCTACAATGAGCAGTTCTTC	CASSLAGPLSLYNEQFF
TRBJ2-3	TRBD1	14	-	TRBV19	TGTGCCAGTAAAGACAGGGGGCGCACAGATACGCAGTATTTT	CASKDRGRTDTQYF
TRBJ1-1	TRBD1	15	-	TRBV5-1	TGCGCCAGCAGCTTTTCACAGGGGGCGAACACTGAAGCTTTCTTT	CASSFSQGANTEAFF
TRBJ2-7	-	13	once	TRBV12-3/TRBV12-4	TGTGCCAGCAGTTTAACAGGGACCTACGAGCAGTACTTC	CASSLTGTYEQYF
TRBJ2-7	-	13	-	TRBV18	TGTGCCAGCTCACCACCGAACAGTTACGAGCAGTACTTC	CASSPPNSYEQYF
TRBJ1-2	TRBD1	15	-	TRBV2	TGTGCCAGCAGCCAGTCGTTTACAGGGGTCTATGGCTACACCTTC	CASSQSFTGVYGYTF